Following are 25 T cell receptor beta chains from one sample sequenced in a study of blood T cells in healthy people across ages. The second PCR ran roughly 6 to 12 cycles with a sample-barcoded 5' primer and J-beta primers. TCRdb recomputed calls from the 5' RACE reads with MiXCR, one row per CDR3 protein. The sample shows hundreds of thousands of distinct CDR3 sequences, under 25% of them seen only once. The specimen was blood. The receptors here all came from an older man in good health.

This clonotype was counted at least ten times. This sequence joins TRBV28 and TRBJ1-4; 9 bases are a match to TRBD1. Germline V gene lookup returns CDR1 MDHEN and CDR2 SYDVKM. V shed 11 bases and J 7 bases; nucleotides not matched to a gene: 8. The CDR3 runs to 13 residues. CDR3 sequence: CAGQTGGSEKLFF. The CDR3, as DNA: TGTGCCGGACAGACAGGGGGGAGTGAAAAACTGTTTTTT.

V gene TRBV7-2 combines with J gene TRBJ2-6; D unresolved. This CDR3 comprises 15 residues. Looked up from germline, CDR1 is SGHTA and CDR2 is FQGNSA. CDR3 region: CAVYPKGAGANVLTF. The CDR3 nucleotides read TGTGCAGTTTATCCAAAAGGTGCTGGGGCCAACGTCCTGACTTTC.

J is TRBJ2-2 and V is TRBV20-1, with 7 bases matching TRBD1. Germline CDR1 reads DFQATT; CDR2 reads SNEGSKA (reference sequence). V was clipped by 3 bases and J by 9 bases; unmatched bases: 7. The CDR3 totals 13 residues. The CDR3 is CSARGQTVRELFF. Here the CDR3 DNA reads TGCAGTGCTAGGGGACAGACCGTCCGGGAGCTGTTTTTT.

This clonotype turned up a few times. This sequence joins TRBV2 and TRBJ1-5; weak D call: TRBD1 (5 bases). This CDR3 comprises 15 residues. Looked up from germline, CDR1 is SNHLY and CDR2 is FYNNEI. V was shortened by 6 bases and J by 4 bases, with 16 bases between the two germline ends. The CDR3 nucleotides are TGTGCCAGCAGGGACGTCGGGGCAGGTAATCAGCCCCAGCATTTT. Encoded protein: CASRDVGAGNQPQHF.

There are a few counts of this clonotype. V is TRBV3-1 and J is TRBJ2-4, with 9 bases matching TRBD1. CDR3 length: 17 amino acids. CDR1 and CDR2 (germline): LGHDT, YNNKEL (reference sequence). Trimming took 1 base from V and 0 from J; bases not matched to a gene: 4. The CDR3 is CASSQGQGVLAKNIQYF. In DNA, the CDR3 is TGTGCCAGCAGCCAAGGACAGGGGGTCTTAGCCAAAAACATTCAGTACTTC.

This clonotype has just one count. The rearrangement joins TRBV19 to TRBJ1-1, with 8 nucleotides matching TRBD1. The J segment lost 3 bases and the V segment lost 4 bases, leaving 4 bases of the junction unmatched. The length of the CDR3 is 14 residues. The germline V gene encodes CDR1 LNHDA and CDR2 SQIVND (reference sequence). CDR3 in DNA: TGTGCCAGTAGTAGGACAGGGATAGACACTGAAGCTTTCTTT. It translates to CASSRTGIDTEAFF.

The chain employs TRBV28 and TRBJ2-5, with D possibly called TRBD1 or TRBD2 (5 bases each). The J call may be mistaken, given a closer DNA end match to TRBJ2-7. Per germline, CDR1 MDHEN and CDR2 SYDVKM. The length of the CDR3 is 17 residues. The CDR3: CASSLFDWAGRNYEQYF. The CDR3 DNA reads as TGTGCCAGCAGTTTATTCGATTGGGCAGGGAGAAACTACGAGCAGTACTTC.

The rearrangement links TRBV21-1 to TRBJ2-4. TRBV21-1 is a recognized pseudogene. The CDR3 covers 14 residues. The CDR3 is CASSKAGRTRIQYF. In DNA, the CDR3 is TGTGCCAGTAGCAAAGCGGGAAGGACCCGCATTCAGTACTTC.

Only a few counts were recorded for this clonotype. For the CDR3, the DNA is TGTGCCACCAGCAGAGATGGGACTGGGGCCAACGAGCAGTTCTTC. Its protein is CATSRDGTGANEQFF. The chain joins TRBV15 to TRBJ2-1, with a weak D call TRBD2 (6 bases). V lost 0 bases and J lost 10, with 16 bases in between. The CDR3 covers 15 residues. Germline V lookup: CDR1 LNHNV, CDR2 YYDKDF (reference sequence).

This clonotype occurred a few times. The J gene is TRBJ2-7, the V gene TRBV3-1, with D possibly being TRBD2 (6 bases). V lost 1 base to trimming and J lost 3 bases, with 10 bases between them. The CDR3 extends over 14 amino acids. Looked up from germline, CDR1 is LGHDT and CDR2 is YNNKEL (reference sequence). The CDR3 DNA is TGTGCCAGCAGCCAAGCGGCTAGCGACTACGAGCAGTACTTC. This codes for CASSQAASDYEQYF.

This clonotype was observed a few times. The V call is TRBV11-2, the J call TRBJ1-1; 10 bases are a match to TRBD1. Germline V lookup: CDR1 SGHAT, CDR2 FQNNGV. This CDR3 spans 14 amino acids. The ends lost 6 bases at V and 5 bases at J; junction bases unmatched: 6. The CDR3 nucleotides are TGTGCCAGCAGTCTAGGACAGGGGGAGACTGAAGCTTTCTTT. Amino acids: CASSLGQGETEAFF. The whole variable domain, filled in from reference TRBV11-2 and TRBJ1-1, reads EAGVAQSPRYKIIEKRQSVAFWCNPISGHATLYWYQQILGQGPKLLIQFQNNGVVDDSQLPKDRFSAERLKGVDSTLKIQPAKLEDSAVYLCASSLGQGETEAFFGQGTRLTVV.

This clonotype has just a few counts. The chain has TRBV6-2 or TRBV6-3 and TRBJ2-5, with 7 bases fitting TRBD1. Gene TRBJ2-7 matches the end of the DNA better, so the J call may be wrong. The CDR3 loop spans 16 amino acids. Per germline, CDR1 MNHEY and CDR2 SVGEGT. The CDR3 sequence is CASSYRDRVKSYEQYF. The CDR3 DNA reads TGTGCCAGCAGTTACCGCGACAGGGTAAAGTCCTACGAGCAGTACTTC.

This clonotype turned up a few times. The gene calls are TRBV12-3 or TRBV12-4 and TRBJ2-7; D not certain. The CDR3 is made up of 14 amino acids. Trimming removed 2 bases from V and 0 bases from J, with 8 bases in between. CDR3 protein: CASSLPGNSYEQYF. The CDR3 region has the DNA TGTGCCAGCAGTTTACCCGGTAACTCCTACGAGCAGTACTTC.

The chain joins TRBV5-1 to TRBJ2-7, with 12 bases matching TRBD2. The germline gives CDR1 SGHRS, CDR2 YFSETQ. The CDR3 contains 17 residues. Losses at the gene ends were 4 bases for V and 0 bases for J; bases not matched to a gene: 8. The CDR3 coding sequence is TGCGCCAGCAGCATACAACCTAGCGGGGGGGGCTCCTACGAGCAGTACTTC. This encodes CASSIQPSGGGSYEQYF.

This clonotype was picked up a small number of times. The CDR3 spells CAISESTRTKTQYF. The CDR3 DNA sequence: TGTGCCATCAGTGAGTCGACTCGTACGAAGACCCAGTACTTC. This chain joins TRBV10-3 and TRBJ2-5; no firm D call. The CDR3 covers 14 residues. Germline loops: CDR1 ENHRY, CDR2 SYGVKD. The germline V and J ends were trimmed by 0 bases and 6 bases, with 11 bases remaining between them.

V gene TRBV5-1 combines with J gene TRBJ2-3, with D possibly matching TRBD2 (6 bases). Germline V lookup: CDR1 SGHRS, CDR2 YFSETQ. The V and J ends lost 2 bases and 7 bases respectively, with 17 bases between them. The CDR3 spans 15 residues. DNA of the CDR3: TGCGCCAGCAGCTTCGGGGGAGGCACCTCGAATACGCAGTATTTT. It is translated as CASSFGGGTSNTQYF.

The CDR3 protein is CATSGGWSSSYNEQFF. CDR3 in DNA: TGTGCCACCAGCGGGGGGTGGTCCAGCTCCTACAATGAGCAGTTCTTC. This chain joins TRBV15 and TRBJ2-1; weak D call: TRBD2 (6 bases). V lost 5 bases and J 0 bases, leaving 14 bases between the germline ends. The CDR3 loop spans 16 amino acids. Germline assignment: CDR1 LNHNV and CDR2 YYDKDF (reference sequence).

This clonotype showed up just a few times. The genes are TRBV9 and TRBJ2-5; D may be TRBD1 (5 bases). The CDR3 extends over 14 amino acids. Germline loops: CDR1 SGDLS, CDR2 YYNGEE. Trimming cost V 2 bases and J 2 bases, with 10 bases left between them. CDR3 in amino acids: CASSVDSNQETQYF. As DNA, the CDR3 is TGTGCCAGCAGCGTTGACAGCAATCAAGAGACCCAGTACTTC.

The rearrangement uses TRBV7-9 and TRBJ2-7; D is tentatively TRBD1 or TRBD2 (5 bases each). The DNA end lines up better with TRBJ2-1; the J call may be wrong. Germline-derived CDR1 and CDR2 are SEHNR and FQNEAQ (reference sequence). The CDR3 length is 15 residues. CDR3 DNA sequence: TGTGCCAGCAGCTTACTAGGGGACCTCTACAATGAGCAGTTCTTC. Amino acids: CASSLLGDLYNEQFF.

This clonotype has more than one count but fewer than ten. The chain carries TRBV9 and TRBJ2-1, with 11 bases matching TRBD2. Trimming cost V 0 bases and J 5 bases; bases outside gene matches: 10. CDR3 size: 18 residues. Looked up from germline, CDR1 is SGDLS and CDR2 is YYNGEE. CDR3 in amino acids: CASSVEPSTSGTNNEQFF. In DNA, the CDR3 is TGTGCCAGCAGCGTAGAACCCTCGACTAGCGGGACGAACAATGAGCAGTTCTTC.

The chain carries TRBV2 and TRBJ2-1; 7 bases line up with TRBD2. Trimming took 3 bases from V and 6 from J; bases not matched to a gene: 8. The CDR3 contains 15 residues. Germline values: CDR1 SNHLY, CDR2 FYNNEI. In DNA form, the CDR3 reads TGTGCCAGCAGTGACTTGGCGGGAGTCTCCAATGAGCAGTTCTTC. It translates to CASSDLAGVSNEQFF.

This clonotype was observed a few times. The CDR3 here is CASSVPGVAEAFF. The CDR3 bases are TGTGCCAGCAGTGTCCCAGGGGTTGCTGAAGCTTTCTTT. V is TRBV6-5 and J is TRBJ1-1; maybe TRBD1 (6 bases). Between the trimmed V and J ends, which lost 5 bases and 6 bases, there was a span of 13 bases. The CDR3 sequence is 13 residues long. CDR1 and CDR2 (germline): MNHEY, SVGAGI.

A few counts support this clonotype. This chain links TRBV13 with TRBJ2-5; TRBD1 aligns across 8 bases. Germline assignment: CDR1 PRHDT and CDR2 FYEKMQ (reference sequence). This CDR3 has 13 residues. V was clipped by 5 bases and J by 5 bases; unmatched bases: 4. CDR3 in amino acids: CASSGQGAETQYF. CDR3 bases: TGTGCCAGCAGCGGTCAGGGGGCGGAGACCCAGTACTTC. Based on the CDR3 plus reference TRBV13 and TRBJ2-5, the full variable domain is AAGVIQSPRHLIKEKRETATLKCYPIPRHDTVYWYQQGPGQDPQFLISFYEKMQSDKGSIPDRFSAQQFSDYHSELNMSSLELGDSALYFCASSGQGAETQYFGPGTRLLVL.

V gene TRBV7-9 combines with J gene TRBJ2-6, with D perhaps TRBD1 (6 bases). From germline, CDR1 is SEHNR and CDR2 FQNEAQ (reference sequence). The CDR3 contains 17 residues. The V end was cut by 5 bases, the J end by 0 bases, with 14 bases between. The chain's CDR3 is CASSPGQLASGANVLTF. In DNA form, the CDR3 reads TGTGCCAGCAGCCCCGGACAGTTGGCCTCTGGGGCCAACGTCCTGACTTTC. Full variable domain (remainder filled in from reference TRBV7-9 and TRBJ2-6): DTGVSQNPRHKITKRGQNVTFRCDPISEHNRLYWYRQTLGQGPEFLTYFQNEAQLEKSRLLSDRFSAERPKGSFSTLEIQRTEQGDSAMYLCASSPGQLASGANVLTFGAGSRLTVL.

The rearrangement uses TRBV6-6 and TRBJ2-5; D remains ambiguous. The germline V gene has CDR1 MNHNY and CDR2 SVGAGI (reference sequence). The CDR3 loop spans 12 amino acids. With 4 bases removed from V and 5 bases from J, the gap between germline ends came to 8 bases. CDR3: CASSWRRETQYF. The CDR3 DNA sequence: TGTGCCAGCAGTTGGAGAAGGGAGACCCAGTACTTC.